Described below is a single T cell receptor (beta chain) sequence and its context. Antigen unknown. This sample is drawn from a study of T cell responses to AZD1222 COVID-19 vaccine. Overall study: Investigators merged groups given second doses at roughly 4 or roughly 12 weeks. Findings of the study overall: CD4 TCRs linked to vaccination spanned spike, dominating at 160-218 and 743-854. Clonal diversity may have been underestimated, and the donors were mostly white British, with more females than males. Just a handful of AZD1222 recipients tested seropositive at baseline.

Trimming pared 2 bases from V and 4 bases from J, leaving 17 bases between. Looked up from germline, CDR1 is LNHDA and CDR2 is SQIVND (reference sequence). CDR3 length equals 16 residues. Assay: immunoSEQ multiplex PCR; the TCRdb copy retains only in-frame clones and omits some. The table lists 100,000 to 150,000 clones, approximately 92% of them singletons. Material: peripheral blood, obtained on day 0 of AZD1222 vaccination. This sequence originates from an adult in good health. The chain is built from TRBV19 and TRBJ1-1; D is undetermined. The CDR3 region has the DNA TGTGCCAGTAGTATAAGGAGGCGAAATCCGGTCACTGAAGCTTTCTTT. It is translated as CASSIRRRNPVTEAFF.